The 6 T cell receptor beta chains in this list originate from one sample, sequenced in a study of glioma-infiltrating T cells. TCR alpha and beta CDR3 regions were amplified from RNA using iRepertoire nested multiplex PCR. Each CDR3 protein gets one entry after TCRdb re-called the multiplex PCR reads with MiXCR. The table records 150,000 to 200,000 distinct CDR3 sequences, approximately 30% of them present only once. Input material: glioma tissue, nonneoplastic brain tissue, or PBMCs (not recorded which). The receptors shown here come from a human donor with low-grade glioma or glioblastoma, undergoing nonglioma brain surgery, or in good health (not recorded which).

CDR3 in amino acids: CSARDGSGRGGVYEQYF. For the CDR3, the DNA is TGCAGTGCTAGAGATGGTAGCGGGAGAGGGGGGGTTTACGAGCAGTACTTC. The V gene is TRBV20-1, the J gene TRBJ2-7; TRBD2 matches 9 bases. CDR1 is DFQATT, CDR2 SNEGSKA, per germline (reference sequence). The CDR3 contains 17 residues. The ends lost 0 bases at V and 4 bases at J; junction bases unmatched: 13.

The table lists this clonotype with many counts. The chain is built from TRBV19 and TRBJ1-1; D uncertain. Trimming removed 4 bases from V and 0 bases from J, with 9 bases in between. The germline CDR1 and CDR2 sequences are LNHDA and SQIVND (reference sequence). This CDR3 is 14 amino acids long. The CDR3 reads CASSKAALNTEAFF. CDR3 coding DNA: TGTGCCAGTAGTAAGGCAGCCTTGAACACTGAAGCTTTCTTT.

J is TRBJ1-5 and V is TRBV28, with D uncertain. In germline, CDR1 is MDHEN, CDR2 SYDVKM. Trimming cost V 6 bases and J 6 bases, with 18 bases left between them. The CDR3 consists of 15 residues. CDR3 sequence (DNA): TGTGCCAGCAGACAAACCACGGGTAGAAGTCAGCCCCAGCATTTT. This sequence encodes CASRQTTGRSQPQHF. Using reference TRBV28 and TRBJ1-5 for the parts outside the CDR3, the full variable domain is DVKVTQSSRYLVKRTGEKVFLECVQDMDHENMFWYRQDPGLGLRLIYFSYDVKMKEKGDIPEGYSVSREKKERFSLILESASTNQTSMYLCASRQTTGRSQPQHFGDGTRLSIL.

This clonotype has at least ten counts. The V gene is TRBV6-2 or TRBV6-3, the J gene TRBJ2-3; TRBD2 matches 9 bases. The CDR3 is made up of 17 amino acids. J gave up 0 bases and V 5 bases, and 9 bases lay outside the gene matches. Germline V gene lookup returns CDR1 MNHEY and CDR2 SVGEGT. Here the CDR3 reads CASSQWTGTSSTDTQYF. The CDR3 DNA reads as TGTGCCAGCAGTCAATGGACCGGGACTAGCAGCACAGATACGCAGTATTTT.

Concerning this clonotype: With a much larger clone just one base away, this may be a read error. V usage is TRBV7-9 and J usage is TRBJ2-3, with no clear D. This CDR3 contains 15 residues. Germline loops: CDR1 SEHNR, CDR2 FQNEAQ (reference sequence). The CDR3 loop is CASSLVFERPDTKYF. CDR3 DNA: TGTGCCAGCAGCTTAGTCTTCGAGAGACCAGATACGAAGTATTTT.

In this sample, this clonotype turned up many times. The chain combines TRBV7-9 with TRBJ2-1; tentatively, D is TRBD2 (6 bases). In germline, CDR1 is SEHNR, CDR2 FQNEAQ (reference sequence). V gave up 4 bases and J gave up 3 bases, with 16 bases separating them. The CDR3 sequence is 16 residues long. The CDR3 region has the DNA TGTGCCAGCAGCTACTACGGGAGAGACGTCTACAATGAGCAGTTCTTC. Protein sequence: CASSYYGRDVYNEQFF.